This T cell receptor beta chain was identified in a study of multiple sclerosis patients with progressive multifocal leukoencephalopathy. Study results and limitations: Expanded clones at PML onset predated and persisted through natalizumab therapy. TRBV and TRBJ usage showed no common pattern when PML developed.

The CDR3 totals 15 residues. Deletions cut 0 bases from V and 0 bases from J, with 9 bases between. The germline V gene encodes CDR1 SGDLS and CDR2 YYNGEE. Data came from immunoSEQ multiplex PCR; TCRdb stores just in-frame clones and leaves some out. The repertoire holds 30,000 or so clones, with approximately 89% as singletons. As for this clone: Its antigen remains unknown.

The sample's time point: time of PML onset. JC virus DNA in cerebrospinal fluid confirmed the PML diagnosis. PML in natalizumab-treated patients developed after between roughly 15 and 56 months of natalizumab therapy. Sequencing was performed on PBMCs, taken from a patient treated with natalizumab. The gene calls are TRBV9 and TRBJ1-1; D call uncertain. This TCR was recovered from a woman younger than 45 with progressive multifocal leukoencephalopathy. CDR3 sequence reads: CASSVGSVMNTEAFF. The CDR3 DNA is TGTGCCAGCAGCGTAGGGTCGGTTATGAACACTGAAGCTTTCTTT. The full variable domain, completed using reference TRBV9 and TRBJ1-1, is DSGVTQTPKHLITATGQRVTLRCSPRSGDLSVYWYQQSLDQGLQFLIQYYNGEERAKGNILERFSAQQFPDLHSELNLSSLELGDSALYFCASSVGSVMNTEAFFGQGTRLTVV.